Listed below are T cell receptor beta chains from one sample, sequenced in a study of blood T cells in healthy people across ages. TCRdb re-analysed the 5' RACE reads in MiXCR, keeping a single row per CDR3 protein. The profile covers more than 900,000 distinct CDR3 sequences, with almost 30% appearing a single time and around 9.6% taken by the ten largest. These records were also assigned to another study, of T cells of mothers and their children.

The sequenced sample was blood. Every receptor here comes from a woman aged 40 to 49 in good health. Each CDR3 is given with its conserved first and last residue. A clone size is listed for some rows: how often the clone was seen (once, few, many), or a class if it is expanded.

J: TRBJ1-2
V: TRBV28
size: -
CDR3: CASSLWDRVVGGYTF

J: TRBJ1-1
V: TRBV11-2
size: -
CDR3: CASNPTRNTEAFF

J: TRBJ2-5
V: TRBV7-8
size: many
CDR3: CASSPVLAGGLRQETQYF

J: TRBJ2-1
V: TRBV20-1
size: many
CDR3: CSASVTGGNSYNEQFF

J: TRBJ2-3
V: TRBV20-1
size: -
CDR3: CSAQNRDRGTDTQYF

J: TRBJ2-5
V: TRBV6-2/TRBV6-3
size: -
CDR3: CASSGTRGKTQYF

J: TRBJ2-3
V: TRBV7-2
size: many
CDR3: CASTLSVTSGGTDTQYF

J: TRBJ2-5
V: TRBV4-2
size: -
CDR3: CASSQSGGEETQYF

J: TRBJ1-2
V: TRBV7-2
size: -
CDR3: CASTHAGFGVGYTF

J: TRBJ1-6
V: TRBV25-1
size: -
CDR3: CASSGPSRNSPLHF

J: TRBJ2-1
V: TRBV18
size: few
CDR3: CASSPRTDRGYNEQFF

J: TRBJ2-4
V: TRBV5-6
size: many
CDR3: CASSPNGWDIQYF

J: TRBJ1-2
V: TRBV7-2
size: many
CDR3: CASSLIGRGDGYTF

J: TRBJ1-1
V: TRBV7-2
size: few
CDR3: CASSLTTVLNTEAFF

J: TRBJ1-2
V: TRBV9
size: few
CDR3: CASSVDKGVYGYTF

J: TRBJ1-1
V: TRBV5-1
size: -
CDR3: CASSLGYGTGLMNTEAFF

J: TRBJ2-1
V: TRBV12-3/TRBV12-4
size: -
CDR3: CASRPHDSSYNEQFF